This T cell receptor beta chain was recovered during a study of immune evolution from preneoplasia to lung adenocarcinoma. This table comes from immunoSEQ multiplex PCR, and its TCRdb copy is limited to in-frame clones, with some not included. Of roughly 9,900 clones listed, more than 75% are singletons. Trimming cost V 3 bases and J 5 bases, with 19 bases left between them. The CDR3 consists of 16 residues. Germline CDR1 is SGHRS and CDR2 is YFSETQ. The source is a person between 65 and 79 years old with invasive lung adenocarcinoma. Some clones in this sample may be carry-over from other donors' samples. The rearrangement links TRBV5-1 to TRBJ2-3; D ambiguous. The sample was FFPE invasive lung adenocarcinoma tissue. The CDR3 loop reads CASSSGRMDDLDTQYF. The CDR3 coding sequence is TGCGCCAGCAGCTCCGGAAGGATGGACGACCTAGATACGCAGTATTTT.